The clone carrying this T cell receptor beta chain was counted at least ten times. Its antigen remains unknown. This sample was included in a study of T cells in Graves' hyperthyroidism and ophthalmopathy. Study as a whole: The authors collected peripheral blood at initial diagnosis, before any treatment. Points from the study as a whole: Most expanded thyroid clonotypes above 0.001 also appeared in blood.

Germline V CDR1 and CDR2: MNHNS, SASEGT. Trimming removed 7 bases at V and 6 bases at J, with 18 bases between. CDR3 length: 15 residues. If no ophthalmopathy progression occurred within 18 months, Graves' hyperthyroidism was stable. Amplification targeted TCR beta CDR3 regions from RNA transcripts. With the HTBI primer set, the TCR CDR3 went through a first round of RT-PCR. TCRdb called the multiplex PCR reads again in MiXCR, with one record for every CDR3 protein. The data contain around 99,000 distinct CDR3 sequences, roughly 15% of them seen just once; the ten biggest clones take up 40% to 50%. The sequenced material came from blood. The TCR comes from a woman aged 45 to 65 with Graves' hyperthyroidism. The chain is built from TRBV6-1 and TRBJ2-2; D gene unclear. This CDR3 is CASTLNRGTSGELFF. The CDR3 region has the DNA TGTGCCAGCACTTTGAATAGAGGAACGTCCGGGGAGCTGTTTTTT.